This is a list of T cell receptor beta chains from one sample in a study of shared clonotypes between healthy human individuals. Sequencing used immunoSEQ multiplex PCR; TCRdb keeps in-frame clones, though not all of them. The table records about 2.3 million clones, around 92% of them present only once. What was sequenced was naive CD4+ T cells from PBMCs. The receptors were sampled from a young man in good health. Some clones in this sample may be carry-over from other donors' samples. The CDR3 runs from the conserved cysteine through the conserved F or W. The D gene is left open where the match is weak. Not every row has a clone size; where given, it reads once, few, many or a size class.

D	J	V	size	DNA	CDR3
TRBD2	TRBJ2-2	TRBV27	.	TGTGCCAGCAGGAGAGGAGCGGGAGCTCTGGGCGGGGAGCTGTTTTTT	CASRRGAGALGGELFF
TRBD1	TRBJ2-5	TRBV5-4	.	TGTGCCAGCAGCCTGGGACAGGGGGTAGGGGAGACCCAGTACTTC	CASSLGQGVGETQYF
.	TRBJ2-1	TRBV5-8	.	TGTGCCAGCATACCCCGGGACCCCCGAACCAATGAGCAGTTCTTC	CASIPRDPRTNEQFF
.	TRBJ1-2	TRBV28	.	TGTGCCAGCAGCTTGCCGGGAGGGGGGATTTATGGCTACACCTTC	CASSLPGGGIYGYTF
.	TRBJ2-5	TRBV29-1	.	TGCAGCGTTGTCCAGGGAAGTGAGACCCAGTACTTC	CSVVQGSETQYF
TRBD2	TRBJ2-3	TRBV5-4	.	TGTGCCAGCAGCCCCTCCGGGACTAGCGGGATCACAGATACGCAGTATTTT	CASSPSGTSGITDTQYF
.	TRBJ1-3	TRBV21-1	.	TGTGCCAGCAGCAAAGGGGGACAGCACTCTGGAAACACCATATATTTT	CASSKGGQHSGNTIYF
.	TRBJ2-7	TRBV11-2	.	TGTGCCAGCAGCTTAAAGGGGGAATCGCGGCAGTACTTC	CASSLKGESRQYF
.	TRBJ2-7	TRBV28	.	TGTGCCAGCCTAGTCGGGCAGGGGTTTGAGGAGCAGTACTTC	CASLVGQGFEEQYF
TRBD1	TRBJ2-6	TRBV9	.	TGTGCCAGCAGCCCCTGGGGACAGGGAGAGGTCCTGACTTTC	CASSPWGQGEVLTF
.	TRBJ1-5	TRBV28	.	TGTGCCAGCAGTTTAATTGGCAATCAGCCCCAGCATTTT	CASSLIGNQPQHF
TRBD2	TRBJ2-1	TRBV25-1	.	TGTGCCAGCAGTGACCGGACTAGCGGGAGTCGCTACAATGAGCAGTTCTTC	CASSDRTSGSRYNEQFF
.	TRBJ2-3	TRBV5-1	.	TGCGCCAGCAGCTTAGCAGACAGAACTAGCACAGATACGCAGTATTTT	CASSLADRTSTDTQYF
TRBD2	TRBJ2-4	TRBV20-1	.	TGCAGTGCTAGGGACTGGCGGGGGTGGTACTTC	CSARDWRGWYF
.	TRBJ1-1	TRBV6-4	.	TGTGCCAGCAGAGCCGACAGAGGGGGGGGCACTGAAGCTTTCTTT	CASRADRGGGTEAFF
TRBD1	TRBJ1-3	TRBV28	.	TGTGCCAGCAGTTTCTCCCCACCGTGGAGGCAGGGGGTAAACACCATATATTTT	CASSFSPPWRQGVNTIYF
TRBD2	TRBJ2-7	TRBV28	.	TGTGCCAGCAGGAGCGGGAGGGCCCCGGAGTACTTC	CASRSGRAPEYF
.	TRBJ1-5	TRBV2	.	TGTGCCAGCAGCCGCGGCCCAGGGGCCAGTCAGCCCCAGCATTTT	CASSRGPGASQPQHF
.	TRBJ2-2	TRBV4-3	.	TGCGCCAGCAGCCAAATGGGGAACACCGGGGAGCTGTTTTTT	CASSQMGNTGELFF
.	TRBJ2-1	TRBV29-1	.	TGCAGCGTTGAATCAGCGAGACCCTACAATGAGCAGTTCTTC	CSVESARPYNEQFF
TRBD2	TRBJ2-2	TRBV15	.	TGTGCCACCAGCAGAACTAGCGGGAGGGCGGTCACCGGGGAGCTGTTTTTT	CATSRTSGRAVTGELFF
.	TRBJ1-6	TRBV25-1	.	TGTGCCAGCAGTGATAGACACTATAATTCACCCCTCCACTTT	CASSDRHYNSPLHF
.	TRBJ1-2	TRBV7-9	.	TGTGCCAGCAGCTTAGCCGGGGCGCTGAATGGCTACACCTTC	CASSLAGALNGYTF
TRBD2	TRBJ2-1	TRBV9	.	TGTGCCAGCACCGCTAGCGGGAGGGCTATCTACAATGAGCAGTTCTTC	CASTASGRAIYNEQFF
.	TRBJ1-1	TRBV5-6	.	TGTGCCAGCAGCTTGACCCACGCGGGGTCTGAAGCTTTCTTT	CASSLTHAGSEAFF
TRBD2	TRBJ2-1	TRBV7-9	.	TGTGCCAGCAGCTTAGGTACTAGCGGGAGCTCCTACAATGAGCAGTTCTTC	CASSLGTSGSSYNEQFF
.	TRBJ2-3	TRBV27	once	TGTGCCAGCAGTTCCCAGGGAGATACGCAGTATTTT	CASSSQGDTQYF
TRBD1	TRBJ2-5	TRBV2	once	TGTGCCAGCAGCCGGGGACAGACACAAGAGACCCAGTACTTC	CASSRGQTQETQYF
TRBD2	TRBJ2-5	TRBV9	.	TGTGCCAGCAGCCCCTCGTGGGGACTAGCGGGAATAGAGACCCAGTACTTC	CASSPSWGLAGIETQYF
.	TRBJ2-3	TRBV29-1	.	TGCAGCGTCCGCCTTCTAAGGAGGGCAGATACGCAGTATTTT	CSVRLLRRADTQYF
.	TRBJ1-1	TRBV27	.	TGTGCCAGCAGCCTCGGACGGCTAATGTCGAACACTAAAGCTTTCTTT	CASSLGRLMSNTKAFF
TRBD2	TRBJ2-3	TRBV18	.	TGTGCCAGCTCACCTTCGAGACTAGCGGGAGAGACAGATACGCAGTATTTT	CASSPSRLAGETDTQYF
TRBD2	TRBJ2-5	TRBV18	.	TGTGCCAGCTCACCACCTAGCGGGAGTGGAGAGACCCAGTACTTC	CASSPPSGSGETQYF
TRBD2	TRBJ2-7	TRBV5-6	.	TGTGCCAGCAGCTCTCCCCTAGCGGGAGAATACCACGAGCAGTACTTC	CASSSPLAGEYHEQYF
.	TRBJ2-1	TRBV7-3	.	TGTGCCAGCAGCTTAGACCGGGGCTCCTACAATGAGCAGTTCTTC	CASSLDRGSYNEQFF
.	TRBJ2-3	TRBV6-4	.	TGTGCCAGCAGTGTTGCGGTCACAGATACGCAGTATTTT	CASSVAVTDTQYF
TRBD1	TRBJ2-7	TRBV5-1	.	TGCGCCAGCAGCTTGGTACGGACAGGGGACTACGAGCAGTACTTC	CASSLVRTGDYEQYF
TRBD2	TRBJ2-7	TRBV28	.	TGTGCCAGCGTACGGCCGGGACTAGCGGGTTCCGAGCAGTACTTC	CASVRPGLAGSEQYF
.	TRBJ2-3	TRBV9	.	TGTGCCAGCAGCGTAGATGGGCGGGTTAACACAGATACGCAGTATTTT	CASSVDGRVNTDTQYF
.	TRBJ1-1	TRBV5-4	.	TGTGCCAGCAGAAGGGACTTGGGCACTGAAGCTTTCTTT	CASRRDLGTEAFF
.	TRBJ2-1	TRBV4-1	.	TGCGCCAGCAGCCAAGATGGCGGCCAGGTGAGGCCCTACAATGAGCAGTTCTTC	CASSQDGGQVRPYNEQFF
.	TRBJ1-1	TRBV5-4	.	TGTGCCAGCAGCTTGTACGAGGGTATCGCTGAAGCTTTCTTT	CASSLYEGIAEAFF
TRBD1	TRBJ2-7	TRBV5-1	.	TGCGCCAGCAGCCGAGGGGGGACAGGAGGTTACGAGCAGTACTTC	CASSRGGTGGYEQYF
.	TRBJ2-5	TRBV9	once	TGTGCCAGCAGCGCCCAACCCATAGCTGGGGAGACCCAGTACTTC	CASSAQPIAGETQYF
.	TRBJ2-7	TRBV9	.	TGTGCCAGCAGCGTAGCCGGGGGGCGGTACGAGCAGTACTTC	CASSVAGGRYEQYF
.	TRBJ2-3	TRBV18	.	TGTGCCAGCTCACCATTTTATGCGGATACCACAGATACGCAGTATTTT	CASSPFYADTTDTQYF
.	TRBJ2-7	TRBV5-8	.	TGTGCCAGCAGCCCCGGATGGGGGCGTACTTACGAGCAGTACTTC	CASSPGWGRTYEQYF
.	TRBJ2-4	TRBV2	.	TGTGCCAGCAGTGACCCCGGGTTAGCCAAAAACATTCAGTACTTC	CASSDPGLAKNIQYF
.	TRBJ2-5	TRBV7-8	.	TGTGCCAGCAGCCTACAGGGAGAGGGGACCCAGTACTTC	CASSLQGEGTQYF
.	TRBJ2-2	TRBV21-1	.	TGTGCCAGCAGCAACCCTAGCGGGAGGAGCACCGGGGAGCTGTTTTTT	CASSNPSGRSTGELFF
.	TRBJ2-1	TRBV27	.	TGTGCCAGCAGTTTATGGCAAGGTGCGGCTACTGAGCAGTTCTTC	CASSLWQGAATEQFF
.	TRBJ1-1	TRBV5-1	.	TGCGCCAGCAGCCGGACCGGGACGTCCACTGAAGCTTTCTTT	CASSRTGTSTEAFF
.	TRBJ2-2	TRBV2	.	TGTGCCAGCAGTGAAACAGGGCCCCGAGGAGGGGAGCTGTTTTTT	CASSETGPRGGELFF
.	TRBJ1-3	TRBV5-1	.	TGCGCCAGCAGCTTGCGCCCTACATTGGTCAGCGCCTCTGGAAACACCATATATTTT	CASSLRPTLVSASGNTIYF